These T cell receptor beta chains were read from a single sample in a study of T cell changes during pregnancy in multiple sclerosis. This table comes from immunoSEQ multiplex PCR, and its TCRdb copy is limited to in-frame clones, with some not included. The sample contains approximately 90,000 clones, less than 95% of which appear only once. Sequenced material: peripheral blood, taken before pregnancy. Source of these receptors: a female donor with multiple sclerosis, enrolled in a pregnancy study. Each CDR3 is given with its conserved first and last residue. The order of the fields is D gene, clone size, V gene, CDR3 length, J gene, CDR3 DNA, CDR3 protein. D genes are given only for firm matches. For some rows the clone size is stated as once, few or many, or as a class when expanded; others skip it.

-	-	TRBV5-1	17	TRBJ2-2	TGCGCCAGCGGCTCACACACAGGGTATCGTTTCACCGGGGAGCTGTTTTTT	CASGSHTGYRFTGELFF
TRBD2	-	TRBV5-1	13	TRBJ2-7	TGCGCCAGCAGCGGGGAGGGCATCTACGAGCAGTACTTC	CASSGEGIYEQYF
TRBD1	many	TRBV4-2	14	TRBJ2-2	TGTGCCAGCAGCTCCTCAGGGGGCACCGGGGAGCTGTTTTTT	CASSSSGGTGELFF
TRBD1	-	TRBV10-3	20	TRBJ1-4	TGTGCCATCAGTGCAACTGAAGGACCGGGACAGCACCCTCTCAATGAAAAACTGTTTTTT	CAISATEGPGQHPLNEKLFF
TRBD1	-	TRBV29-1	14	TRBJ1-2	TGCAGCGTTGAACGGGCAGGGGGCGATTATGGCTACACCTTC	CSVERAGGDYGYTF
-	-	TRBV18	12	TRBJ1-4	TGTGCCAGCTCACCGTCGACAGACCAACTGTTTTTT	CASSPSTDQLFF
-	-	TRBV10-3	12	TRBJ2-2	TGTGCCATCACCAAGAACACCGGGGAGCTGTTTTTT	CAITKNTGELFF
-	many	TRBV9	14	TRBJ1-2	TGTGCCAGCAGCGTACTGGGACATAGCTATGGCTACACCTTC	CASSVLGHSYGYTF
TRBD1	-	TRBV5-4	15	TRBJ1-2	TGTGCCAGCAGCTGGGACAGGGGAAAGAACTATGGCTACACCTTC	CASSWDRGKNYGYTF
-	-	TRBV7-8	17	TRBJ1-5	TGTGCCAGCAGCCCCACGGCGACACTGGGTGGCAATCAGCCCCAGCATTTT	CASSPTATLGGNQPQHF
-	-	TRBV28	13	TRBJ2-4	TGTGCCAGCAGTTTACCACCTTTGGTGGCTCAGTACTTC	CASSLPPLVAQYF
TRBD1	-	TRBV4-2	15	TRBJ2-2	TGTGCCAGCAGGAGGACAGGGGGCCGGACCGGGGAGCTGTTTTTT	CASRRTGGRTGELFF
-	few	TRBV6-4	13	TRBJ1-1	TGTGCCAGCAGTGACGAGGGATGGGGTGAAGCTTTCTTT	CASSDEGWGEAFF
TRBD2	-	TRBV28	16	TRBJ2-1	TGTGCCAGCAGTCCTATAGTACTAGCGGGTTACAATGAGCAGTTCTTC	CASSPIVLAGYNEQFF
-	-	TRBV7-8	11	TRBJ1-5	TGTGCCAGCAGCCTTGACAGTATCCCGCATTTT	CASSLDSIPHF
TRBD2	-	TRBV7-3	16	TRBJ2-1	TGTGCCAGCAGCTTTACCGGGACTAGCGGGGCCAATGAGCAGTTCTTC	CASSFTGTSGANEQFF
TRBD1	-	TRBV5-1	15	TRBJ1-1	TGCGCCAGCAGCTCACGGACAGGGGGCGTATCTGAAGCTTTCTTT	CASSSRTGGVSEAFF
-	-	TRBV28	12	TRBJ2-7	TGTGCCAGTAAACAGAGCTCCTACGAGCAGTACTTC	CASKQSSYEQYF
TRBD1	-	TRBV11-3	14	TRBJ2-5	TGTGCCAGCAGCCCGGGACAGGACCAAGAGACCCAGTACTTC	CASSPGQDQETQYF
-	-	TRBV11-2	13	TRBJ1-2	TGTGCCAGCAGCTCAGGGACTAACTATGGCTACACCTTC	CASSSGTNYGYTF
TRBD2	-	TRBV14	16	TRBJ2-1	TGTGCCAGCAGCCAAATGCGGGAGGGTTCATACAATGAGCAGTTCTTC	CASSQMREGSYNEQFF
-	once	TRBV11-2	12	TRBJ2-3	TGTGCCAGCAGCTTCAGGGGGAGGACGCAGTATTTT	CASSFRGRTQYF
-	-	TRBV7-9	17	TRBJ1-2	TGTGCCAGCAGCTTGGTTAATGGGAGGCAGGGTCGGTATGGCTACACCTTC	CASSLVNGRQGRYGYTF
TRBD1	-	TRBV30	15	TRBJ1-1	TGTGCCTGGACCCGGGCCCAGGGGGGGAACACTGAAGCTTTCTTT	CAWTRAQGGNTEAFF
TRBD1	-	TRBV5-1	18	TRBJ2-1	TGCGCCAGCAGATGGACAGGGGCCCTCCGAAACCCCCCGGATGAGCAGTTCTTC	CASRWTGALRNPPDEQFF
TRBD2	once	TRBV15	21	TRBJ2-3	TGTGCCACCAGCAGAACCACGGGACTAGCGGGAGTTTCCGTAAACACAGATACGCAGTATTTT	CATSRTTGLAGVSVNTDTQYF
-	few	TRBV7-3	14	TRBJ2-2	TGTGCCAGCAGCCGGGACACCCACACCGGGGAGCTGTTTTTT	CASSRDTHTGELFF